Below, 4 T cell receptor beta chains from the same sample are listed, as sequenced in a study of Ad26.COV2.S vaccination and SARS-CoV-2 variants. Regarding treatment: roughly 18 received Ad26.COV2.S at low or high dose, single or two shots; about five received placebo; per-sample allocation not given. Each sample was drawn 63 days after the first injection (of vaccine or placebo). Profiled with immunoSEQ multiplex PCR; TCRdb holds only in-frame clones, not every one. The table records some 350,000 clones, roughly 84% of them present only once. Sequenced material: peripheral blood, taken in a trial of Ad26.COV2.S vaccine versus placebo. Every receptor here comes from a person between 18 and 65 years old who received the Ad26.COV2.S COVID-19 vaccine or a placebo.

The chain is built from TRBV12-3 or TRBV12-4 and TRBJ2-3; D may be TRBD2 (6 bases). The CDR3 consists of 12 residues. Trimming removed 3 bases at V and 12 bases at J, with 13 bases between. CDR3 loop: CASSFPWGEQYF. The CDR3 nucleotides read TGTGCCAGCAGTTTTCCCTGGGGGGAACAGTATTTT.

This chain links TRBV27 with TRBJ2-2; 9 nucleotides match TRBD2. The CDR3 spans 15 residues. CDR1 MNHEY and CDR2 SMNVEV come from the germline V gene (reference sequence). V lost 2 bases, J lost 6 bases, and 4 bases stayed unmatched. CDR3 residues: CASSLPGLAPGELFF. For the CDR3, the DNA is TGTGCCAGCAGTTTACCGGGACTAGCCCCCGGGGAGCTGTTTTTT.

CDR3 in DNA: TGCGCCAGCAGCCAAGATCGGGACCTCTGGGAGCAGTACTTC. Translated, it gives CASSQDRDLWEQYF. The V and J genes are TRBV4-1 and TRBJ2-7; either TRBD1 or TRBD2 may fit D (5 bases each). The CDR3 length is 14 residues. Germline V gene data show CDR1 as MGHRA and CDR2 as YSYEKL. V gave up 0 bases and J gave up 7 bases, with 13 bases separating them.

The CDR3 is CASSPRLDVPQRGQFF. The CDR3 nucleotides read TGTGCCAGCAGCCCCCGCTTAGATGTACCTCAACGGGGGCAGTTCTTC. J is TRBJ2-1 and V is TRBV7-2; D may be TRBD2 (5 bases). The CDR3 sequence is 16 residues long. Germline lookup yields CDR1 SGHTA and CDR2 FQGNSA. V was pared by 5 bases and J by 12 bases, with 26 bases between.